Each of the 9 T cell receptor beta chains below was sequenced from the same sample in a study of blood T cell repertoires in COVID-19. The repertoire was sequenced with immunoSEQ multiplex PCR; TCRdb's copy has only in-frame clones and lacks some. The sample yields 150,000 to 190,000 clones, under 90% seen once. Material for sequencing was PBMCs or T cells enriched from blood (not recorded which). These receptors were collected from a man over 45 who had recovered from COVID-19.

This chain connects TRBV21-1 to TRBJ2-6; the D segment call TRBD1 is taken from the table without a DNA check. TRBV21-1 is deemed a pseudogene. This CDR3 spans 19 amino acids. The CDR3, as DNA: TGTGCCAGCAGCCCCTCGGGACACGAAAGGAGGTCTGGGGCCAACGTCCTGACTTTC. It encodes CASSPSGHERRSGANVLTF.

V gene TRBV30 combines with J gene TRBJ1-2; maybe TRBD1 (5 bases). There are 15 residues in the CDR3. Germline lookup yields CDR1 GTSNPN and CDR2 SVGIG (reference sequence). The V and J ends lost 3 bases and 4 bases respectively, with 18 bases between them. Here the CDR3 reads CAWRGQGYVPYGYTF. The CDR3 coding sequence is TGTGCCTGGAGAGGGCAGGGCTATGTTCCCTATGGCTACACCTTC.

This clone was picked up one time. The same CDR3 also results from other DNA sequences found in this sample. This chain links TRBV30 with TRBJ1-5; 8 bases align to TRBD1. This CDR3 spans 13 amino acids. Germline loops: CDR1 GTSNPN, CDR2 SVGIG (reference sequence). Trimming removed 3 bases from V and 5 bases from J; junction bases left unmatched: 3. In nucleotides, the CDR3 is TGTGCCTGGAGCAAACAGGGGGATCAGCCCCAGCATTTT. Encoded protein: CAWSKQGDQPQHF.

The gene calls are TRBV30 and TRBJ2-5; 12 positions match TRBD2. The germline V gene has CDR1 GTSNPN and CDR2 SVGIG (reference sequence). J gave up 5 bases and V 0 bases, and 4 bases lay outside the gene matches. CDR3 length equals 15 residues. Written as DNA, the CDR3 is TGTGCCTGGAGTGTAACTAGCGGGGGGTGGGAGACCCAGTACTTC. Protein product: CAWSVTSGGWETQYF.

The J gene is TRBJ2-7, the V gene TRBV27; D is perhaps TRBD1 (5 bases). Trimming removed 4 bases from V and 2 bases from J, with 9 bases in between. Per the germline V gene, CDR1 is MNHEY and CDR2 is SMNVEV (reference sequence). The CDR3 totals 13 residues. CDR3: CASSSRGTYEQYF. CDR3 DNA: TGTGCCAGCAGTTCAAGGGGCACCTACGAGCAGTACTTC.

The gene calls are TRBV7-9 and TRBJ2-2; TRBD1 matches at 8 bases. Germline CDR1 is SEHNR and CDR2 is FQNEAQ (reference sequence). The CDR3 loop spans 17 amino acids. Trimming at V came to 5 bases and at J to 4 bases, leaving 12 bases not matched to a gene. CDR3 nucleotide sequence: TGTGCCAGCAGCCCAACCCGGGTTACAGGGGGCACCGGGGAGCTGTTTTTT. The encoded protein is CASSPTRVTGGTGELFF. Combining the CDR3 with reference TRBV7-9 and TRBJ2-2 gives the whole variable domain DTGVSQNPRHKITKRGQNVTFRCDPISEHNRLYWYRQTLGQGPEFLTYFQNEAQLEKSRLLSDRFSAERPKGSFSTLEIQRTEQGDSAMYLCASSPTRVTGGTGELFFGEGSRLTVL.

CDR3 sequence (DNA): TGTGCCAGCAGCTCGGGACTTGGGGCGAACACCGGGGAGCTGTTTTTT. Protein product: CASSSGLGANTGELFF. V is TRBV5-8 and J is TRBJ2-2; D might be TRBD2 (6 bases). The CDR3 runs to 16 residues. Germline V gene lookup returns CDR1 SGHTS and CDR2 YDEGEE. The V end was cut by 3 bases, the J end by 0 bases, with 12 bases between.

The chain has TRBV5-1 and TRBJ1-2; D gene uncertain. Germline V gene data show CDR1 as SGHRS and CDR2 as YFSETQ. V was cut by 4 bases and J by 0 bases, with 19 bases left in between. CDR3 length: 17 amino acids. CDR3 sequence (DNA): TGCGCCAGCAGCCCCGACGGCAGAGCGCTAGCTAACTATGGCTACACCTTC. Protein product: CASSPDGRALANYGYTF.

This rearrangement joins TRBV15 to TRBJ2-7; D ambiguous. CDR1 is LNHNV and CDR2 is YYDKDF in the germline V gene (reference sequence). CDR3 size: 12 residues. V was shortened by 0 bases and J by 4 bases, with 4 bases between the two germline ends. The CDR3 DNA reads TGTGCCACCAGCAGAGATCGGTACGAGCAGTACTTC. This codes for CATSRDRYEQYF.